This T cell receptor beta chain was found in a study of lung T cells in sarcoidosis with Löfgren's syndrome. This clonotype was observed many times. The CDR3 has 14 residues. From germline, CDR1 is SGHRS and CDR2 YFSETQ. J lost 5 bases, V lost 4 bases, and 8 bases had no gene match. MiXCR, applied by TCRdb to the reads, yields one record per CDR3 protein. The sample consists of about 19,000 distinct CDR3 sequences, roughly 20% of them appearing once. Sequenced sample: CD4+ T cells from PBMCs. This TCR came from a human donor with sarcoidosis (Löfgren's syndrome or another form), or a control subject (not recorded which). V is TRBV5-1 and J is TRBJ2-7; 8 nucleotides align to TRBD1. CDR3 region: CASSARTGKDEQYF. The CDR3, as DNA: TGCGCCAGCAGCGCCCGGACAGGGAAAGACGAGCAGTACTTC.